This TCR beta chain was retrieved from a study of vaccination and CD4 T cells after COVID-19. Turning to the study itself: Overlapping spike peptides of SARS-CoV-2, HCoV-NL63, HCoV-OC43 and HCoV-229E were used, and cells were stimulated with them.

This clonotype was detected a few times. Its cognate antigen is unknown. The treatment here: roughly 10-day PBMC culture with coronavirus spike peptide pools or control peptides (ViraFEST assay). The V end was cut by 1 base, the J end by 3 bases, with 7 bases between. The CDR3 is made up of 13 amino acids. The germline gives CDR1 SGHRS, CDR2 YFSETQ. Sequenced with the Oncomine TCR Beta short-read assay was DNA taken from cultured CD4+ T cells. One entry per CDR3 protein results from TCRdb running MiXCR on the PCR reads. The sample lists some 25,000 distinct CDR3 sequences, around 60% occurring once. This receptor was obtained from a human donor who received a COVID-19 vaccine. The chain carries TRBV5-1 and TRBJ2-5; D tentatively reads TRBD1 or TRBD2 (6 bases each). The starting material was CD4+ T cells from blood, cultured in vitro, obtained after SARS-CoV-2 vaccination. The CDR3, as DNA: TGCGCCAGCAGCTTGAGGGGGGAAGAGACCCAGTACTTC. Residues: CASSLRGEETQYF.